The rows below give T cell receptor beta chains drawn from one sample of a study of post-analysis software for immune sequencing data. TCRdb fed the PCR reads into MiXCR, producing one record per CDR3 protein. The table has 350,000 to 500,000 distinct CDR3 sequences, 30% to 40% seen once; the top ten hold approximately 7.6%. Sequenced material: blood. Receptors were obtained from a girl aged 2 to 10 with multiple sclerosis. The CDR3 runs from the conserved cysteine through the conserved F or W. D genes are given only for firm matches.

d_call,v_call,j_call,cdr3_aa
TRBD1,TRBV7-3,TRBJ2-2,CASSRGQGDTGELFF
NA,TRBV5-1,TRBJ2-3,CASSVHRETPRETDTQYF
TRBD1,TRBV12-5,TRBJ2-5,CASGGYTGEEFEQYF
NA,TRBV27,TRBJ1-2,CASGAGGSPYGYTF
NA,TRBV11-2,TRBJ2-7,CASSSHRFCAYEQYF
TRBD1,TRBV4-3,TRBJ1-5,CASSRDREWSNQPQHF
TRBD1,TRBV9,TRBJ1-2,CASSAHGTGVSEHYGYTF
TRBD2,TRBV7-3,TRBJ2-5,CASISDLAGETQYF
NA,TRBV5-1,TRBJ1-1,CASSVTVNTEAFF
NA,TRBV29-1,TRBJ2-7,CNVDWVPGGHEQYF
NA,TRBV29-1,TRBJ2-7,CSVVANQGQGYEQYF
NA,TRBV12-3/TRBV12-4,TRBJ1-5,CASSIGVEGRPQHF
NA,TRBV2,TRBJ1-3,CASIRETVGNTIYF
NA,TRBV5-1,TRBJ1-1,CASSRGGHTSAFF
TRBD1,TRBV20-1,TRBJ2-1,CSANRGGYNEQFF